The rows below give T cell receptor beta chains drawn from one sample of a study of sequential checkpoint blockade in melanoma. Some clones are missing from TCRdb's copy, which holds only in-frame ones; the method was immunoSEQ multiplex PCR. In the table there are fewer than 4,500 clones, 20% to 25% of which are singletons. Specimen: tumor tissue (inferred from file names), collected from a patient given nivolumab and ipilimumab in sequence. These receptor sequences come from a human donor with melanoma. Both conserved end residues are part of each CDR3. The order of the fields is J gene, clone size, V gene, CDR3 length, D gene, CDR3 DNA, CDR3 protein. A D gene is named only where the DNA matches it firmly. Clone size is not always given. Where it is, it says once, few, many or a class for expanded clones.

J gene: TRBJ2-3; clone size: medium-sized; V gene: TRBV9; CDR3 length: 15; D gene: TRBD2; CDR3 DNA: TGTGCCAGCAGCGTAGCAATAGCGGGAGGGCAAACGCAGTATTTT; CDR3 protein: CASSVAIAGGQTQYF
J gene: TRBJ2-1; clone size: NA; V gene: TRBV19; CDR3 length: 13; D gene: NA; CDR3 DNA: TGTGCCAGTAGTATTACCCGGCCAAATGAGCAGTTCTTC; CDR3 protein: CASSITRPNEQFF
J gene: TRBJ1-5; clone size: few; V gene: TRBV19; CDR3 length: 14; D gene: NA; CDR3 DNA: TGTGCCAGTAGTGCTCGGGACCGCGAGGGGCCCCAGCATTTT; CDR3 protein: CASSARDREGPQHF
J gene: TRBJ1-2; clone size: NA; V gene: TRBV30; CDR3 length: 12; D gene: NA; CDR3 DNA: TGTGCCTGGAGTGTAGCTCGATCTGGCTACACCTTC; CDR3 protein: CAWSVARSGYTF
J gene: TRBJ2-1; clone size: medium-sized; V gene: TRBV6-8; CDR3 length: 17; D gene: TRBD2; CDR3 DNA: TGTGCCAGCAGTTCCGTTAGCAGCGGGGGGCCCAGAGATGAGCAGTTCTTC; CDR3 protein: CASSSVSSGGPRDEQFF
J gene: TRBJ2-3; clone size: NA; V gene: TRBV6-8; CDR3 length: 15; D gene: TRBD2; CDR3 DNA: TGTGCCAGCAGCCGTAGCGGGGGGGCGGCAGATACGCAGTATTTT; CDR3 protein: CASSRSGGAADTQYF
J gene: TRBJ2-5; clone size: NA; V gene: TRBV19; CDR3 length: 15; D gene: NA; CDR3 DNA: TGTGCCAGTAGTATATCCGGGACTCTGGGGGAGACCCAGTACTTC; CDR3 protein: CASSISGTLGETQYF
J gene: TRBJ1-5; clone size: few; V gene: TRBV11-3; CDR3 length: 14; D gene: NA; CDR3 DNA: TGTGCCAGCAGCTCTAGCCCTAGCAATCAGCCCCAGCATTTT; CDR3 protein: CASSSSPSNQPQHF
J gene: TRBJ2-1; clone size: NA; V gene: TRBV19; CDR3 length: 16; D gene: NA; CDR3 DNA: TGTGCCAGTAGTACTCCTCTAGCGTTTTCCTACAATGAGCAGTTCTTC; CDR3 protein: CASSTPLAFSYNEQFF
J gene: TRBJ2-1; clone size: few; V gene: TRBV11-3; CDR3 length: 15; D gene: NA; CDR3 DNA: TGTGCCAGCAGCCCTGGGGTCGGGAGAGCCCATGAGCAGTTCTTC; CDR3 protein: CASSPGVGRAHEQFF
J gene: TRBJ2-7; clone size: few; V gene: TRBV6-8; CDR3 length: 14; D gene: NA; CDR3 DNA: TGTGCCAGCAGCGGCCCCTCCCCCGGGTACGAGCAGTACTTC; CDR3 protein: CASSGPSPGYEQYF
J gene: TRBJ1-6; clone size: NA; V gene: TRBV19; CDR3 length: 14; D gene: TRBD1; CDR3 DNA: TGTGCCAGTAGCCCCGGGACAGGAAATTCACCCCTCCACTTT; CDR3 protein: CASSPGTGNSPLHF
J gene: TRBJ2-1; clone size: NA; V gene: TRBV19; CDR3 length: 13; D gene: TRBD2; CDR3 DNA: TGTGCCAGTAGTCCGACTAGCGGGATTGAGCAGTTCTTC; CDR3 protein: CASSPTSGIEQFF
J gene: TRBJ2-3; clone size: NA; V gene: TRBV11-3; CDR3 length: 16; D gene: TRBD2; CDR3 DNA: TGTGCCAGCAGCTCCTGGGCGGGAGGGGTCACAGATACGCAGTATTTT; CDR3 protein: CASSSWAGGVTDTQYF
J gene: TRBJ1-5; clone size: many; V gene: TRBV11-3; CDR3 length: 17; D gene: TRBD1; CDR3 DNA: TGTGCCAGCAGCTTGGGGACAGGGGGCAAGGGCACTCAGCCCCAGCATTTT; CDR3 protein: CASSLGTGGKGTQPQHF
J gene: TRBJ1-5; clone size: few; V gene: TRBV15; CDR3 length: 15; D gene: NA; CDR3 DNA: TGTGCCACCAGCAGAGATCTGGGACCCAATCAGCCCCAGCATTTT; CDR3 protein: CATSRDLGPNQPQHF
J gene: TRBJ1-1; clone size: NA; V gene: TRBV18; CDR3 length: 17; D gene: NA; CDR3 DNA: TGTGCCAGCTCACCTGGGGGTACTCGGTTTGGTAACACTGAAGCTTTCTTT; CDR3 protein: CASSPGGTRFGNTEAFF
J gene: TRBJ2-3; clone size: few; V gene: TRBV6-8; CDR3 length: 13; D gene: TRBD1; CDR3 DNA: TGTGCCAGCACGGGACAGCCCACAGATACGCAGTATTTT; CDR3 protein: CASTGQPTDTQYF
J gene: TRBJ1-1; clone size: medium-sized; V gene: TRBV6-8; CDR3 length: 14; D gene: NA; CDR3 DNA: TGTGCCAGCAGGGCGGGACTCATGAACACTGAAGCTTTCTTT; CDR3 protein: CASRAGLMNTEAFF
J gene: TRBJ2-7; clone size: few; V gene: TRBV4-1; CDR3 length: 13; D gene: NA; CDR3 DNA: TGCGCCAGCAGCCAAGGGGCGAGCCCCGAGCAGTACTTC; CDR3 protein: CASSQGASPEQYF
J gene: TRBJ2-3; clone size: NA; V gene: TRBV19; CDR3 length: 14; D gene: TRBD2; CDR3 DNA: TGTGCCAGCAGGACTAGCGGGACCACAGATACGCAGTATTTT; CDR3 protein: CASRTSGTTDTQYF
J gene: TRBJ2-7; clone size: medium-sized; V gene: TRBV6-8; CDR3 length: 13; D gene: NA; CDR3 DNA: TGTGCCAGCAGTTACTCGACGGGAGACGAGCAGTACTTC; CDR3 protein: CASSYSTGDEQYF
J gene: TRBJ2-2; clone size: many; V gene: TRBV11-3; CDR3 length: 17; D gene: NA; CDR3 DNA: TGTGCCAGCTCTCTAGGGGACGGGGGGCGAAACACCGGGGAGCTGTTTTTT; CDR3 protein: CASSLGDGGRNTGELFF
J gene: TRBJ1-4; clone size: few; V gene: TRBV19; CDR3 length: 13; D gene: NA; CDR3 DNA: TGTGCCAGTACGGGACCGAACCATGAAAAACTGTTTTTT; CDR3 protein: CASTGPNHEKLFF
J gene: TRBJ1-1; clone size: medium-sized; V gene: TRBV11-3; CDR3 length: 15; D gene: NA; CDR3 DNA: TGTGCCAGCAGCTCGGGGGAGGGGGATCGCACTGAAGCTTTCTTT; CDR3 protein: CASSSGEGDRTEAFF
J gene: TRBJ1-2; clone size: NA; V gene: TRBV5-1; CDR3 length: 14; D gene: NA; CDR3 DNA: TGCGCCAGCAGCTTTTCTAGGACGTCCTATGGCTACACCTTC; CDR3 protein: CASSFSRTSYGYTF
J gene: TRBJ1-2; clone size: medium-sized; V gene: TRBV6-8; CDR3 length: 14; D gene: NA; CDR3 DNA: TGTGCCAGCAGTTACTCTCCCTATAACTATGGCTACACCTTC; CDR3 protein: CASSYSPYNYGYTF
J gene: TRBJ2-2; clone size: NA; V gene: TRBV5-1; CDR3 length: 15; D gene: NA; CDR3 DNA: TGCGCCAGCAGCCTTAGCGGTTCAAACACCGGGGAGCTGTTTTTT; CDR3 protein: CASSLSGSNTGELFF
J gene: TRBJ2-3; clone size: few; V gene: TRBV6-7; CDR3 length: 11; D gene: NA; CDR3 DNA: TGTGCCAGCAGCCGAGTGGATACGCAGTATTTT; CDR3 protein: CASSRVDTQYF
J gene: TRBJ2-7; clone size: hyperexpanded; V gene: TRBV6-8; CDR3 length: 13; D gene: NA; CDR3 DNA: TGTGCCAGCAGGGAAGGCCTTTCCTACGAGCAGTACTTC; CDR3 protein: CASREGLSYEQYF
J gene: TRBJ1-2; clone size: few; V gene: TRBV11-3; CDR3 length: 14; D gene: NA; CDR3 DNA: TGTGCCAGCAGCTTGACAGACGCTAACTATGGCTACACCTTC; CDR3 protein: CASSLTDANYGYTF
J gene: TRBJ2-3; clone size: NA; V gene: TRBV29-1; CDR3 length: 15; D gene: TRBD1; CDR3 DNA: TGCAGCGTGCCTTTGGACAGGGCCAGGAGGAATACGCAGTATTTT; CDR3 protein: CSVPLDRARRNTQYF
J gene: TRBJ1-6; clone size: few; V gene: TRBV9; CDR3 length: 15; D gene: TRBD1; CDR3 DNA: TGTGCCAGCAGCGAACAGGGGTATGGGAATTCACCCCTCCACTTT; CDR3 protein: CASSEQGYGNSPLHF
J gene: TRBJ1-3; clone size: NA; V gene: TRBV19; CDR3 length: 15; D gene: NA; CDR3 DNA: TGTGCCAGTAGTACAAACCAGGGAGCGGGAAACACCATATATTTT; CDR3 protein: CASSTNQGAGNTIYF
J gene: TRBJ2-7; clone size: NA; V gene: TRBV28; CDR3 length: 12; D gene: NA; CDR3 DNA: TGTGCCAGCAGTGTTGACAGTTACGAGCAGTACTTC; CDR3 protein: CASSVDSYEQYF
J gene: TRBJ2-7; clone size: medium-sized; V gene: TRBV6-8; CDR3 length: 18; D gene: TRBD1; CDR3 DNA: TGTGCCAGCAGTTACCCGACCTCCGGGACAGCCTTAACCTACGAGCAGTACTTC; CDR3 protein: CASSYPTSGTALTYEQYF
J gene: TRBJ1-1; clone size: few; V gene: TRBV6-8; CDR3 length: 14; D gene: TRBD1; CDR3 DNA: TGTGCCAGCAGTACAGACAGGGGTAGGACTGAAGCTTTCTTT; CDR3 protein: CASSTDRGRTEAFF
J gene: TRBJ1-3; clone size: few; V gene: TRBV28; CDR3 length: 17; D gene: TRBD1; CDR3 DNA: TGTGCCAGCTCTTCTCCCGGGACAGGGGGCACTGGAAACACCATATATTTT; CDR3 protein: CASSSPGTGGTGNTIYF
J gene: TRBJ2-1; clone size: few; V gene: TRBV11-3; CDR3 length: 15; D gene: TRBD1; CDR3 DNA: TGTGCCAGCAGCCATCTATGGGACAGGGTGAGTGAGCAGTTCTTC; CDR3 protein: CASSHLWDRVSEQFF
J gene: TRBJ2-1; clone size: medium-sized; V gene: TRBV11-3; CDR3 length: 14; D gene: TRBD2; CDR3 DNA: TGTGCCAGCAGCCCGGGACTAGCGGGGGGTGAGCAGTTCTTC; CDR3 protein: CASSPGLAGGEQFF
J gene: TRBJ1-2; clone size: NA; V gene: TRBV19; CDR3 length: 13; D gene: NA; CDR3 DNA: TGTGCCACCTTGGGACGGGTAGACTATGGCTACACCTTC; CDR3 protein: CATLGRVDYGYTF
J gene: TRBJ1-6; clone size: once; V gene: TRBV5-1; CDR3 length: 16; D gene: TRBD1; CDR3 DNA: TGCGCCAGCAGCTTAGAATTGGACAGGGGAAATTCACCCCTCCACTTT; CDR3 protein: CASSLELDRGNSPLHF
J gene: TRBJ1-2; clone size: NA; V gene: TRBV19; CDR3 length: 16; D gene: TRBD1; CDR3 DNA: TGTGCCAGTAGTATAGACCCGGACAGGGGAAGAGAAGGCTACACCTTC; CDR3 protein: CASSIDPDRGREGYTF
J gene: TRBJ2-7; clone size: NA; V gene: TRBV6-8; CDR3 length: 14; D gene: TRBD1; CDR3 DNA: TGTGCCAGCAGTGAGTCGGGACAGGGCTACGAGCAGTACTTC; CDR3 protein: CASSESGQGYEQYF
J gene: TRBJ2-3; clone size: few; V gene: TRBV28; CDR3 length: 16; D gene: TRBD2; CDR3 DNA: TGTGCCAGCAGTGGGAGGGAGGGCGCGGGCACAGATACGCAGTATTTT; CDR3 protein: CASSGREGAGTDTQYF